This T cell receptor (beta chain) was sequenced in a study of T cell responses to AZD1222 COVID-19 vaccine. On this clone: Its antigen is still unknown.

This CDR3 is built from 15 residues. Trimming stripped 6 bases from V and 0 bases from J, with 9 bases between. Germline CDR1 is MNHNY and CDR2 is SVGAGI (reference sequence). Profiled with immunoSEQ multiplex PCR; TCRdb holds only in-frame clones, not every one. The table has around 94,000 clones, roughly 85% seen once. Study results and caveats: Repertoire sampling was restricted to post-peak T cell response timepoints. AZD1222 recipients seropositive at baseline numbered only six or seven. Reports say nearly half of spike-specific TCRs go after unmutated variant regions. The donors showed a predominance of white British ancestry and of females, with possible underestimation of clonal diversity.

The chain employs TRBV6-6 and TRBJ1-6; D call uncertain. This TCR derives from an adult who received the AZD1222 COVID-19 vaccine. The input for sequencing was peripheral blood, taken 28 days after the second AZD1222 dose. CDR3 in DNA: TGTGCCAGCAGGGGAGTGAGCTCCTATAATTCACCCCTCCACTTT. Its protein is CASRGVSSYNSPLHF.